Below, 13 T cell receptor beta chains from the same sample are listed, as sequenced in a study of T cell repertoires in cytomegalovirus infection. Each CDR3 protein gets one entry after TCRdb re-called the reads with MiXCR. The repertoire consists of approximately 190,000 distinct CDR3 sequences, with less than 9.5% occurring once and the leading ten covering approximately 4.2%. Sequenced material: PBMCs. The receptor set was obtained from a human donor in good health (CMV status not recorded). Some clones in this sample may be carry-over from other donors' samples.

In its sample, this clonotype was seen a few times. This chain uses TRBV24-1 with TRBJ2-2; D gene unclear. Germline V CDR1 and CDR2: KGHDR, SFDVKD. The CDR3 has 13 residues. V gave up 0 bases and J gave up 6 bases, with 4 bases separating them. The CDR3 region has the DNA TGTGCCACCAGTGATTTGGTGGCCGGGGAGCTGTTTTTT. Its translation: CATSDLVAGELFF.

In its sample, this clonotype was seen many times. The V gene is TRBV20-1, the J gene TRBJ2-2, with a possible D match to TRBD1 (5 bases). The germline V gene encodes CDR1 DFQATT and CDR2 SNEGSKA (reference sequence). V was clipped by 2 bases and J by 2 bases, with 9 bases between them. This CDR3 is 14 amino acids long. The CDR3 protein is CSARIDSNTGELFF. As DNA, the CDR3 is TGCAGTGCTAGAATAGACAGCAACACCGGGGAGCTGTTTTTT.

Written as DNA, the CDR3 is TGCAGTGCTGCGGGGACAGGCCATAGCAATCAGCCCCAGCATTTT. Its protein product is CSAAGTGHSNQPQHF. V usage is TRBV20-1 and J usage is TRBJ1-5, with 8 positions matching TRBD1. CDR3 length: 15 amino acids. Germline CDR1 reads DFQATT; CDR2 reads SNEGSKA (reference sequence). The ends lost 5 bases at V and 0 bases at J; junction bases unmatched: 6.

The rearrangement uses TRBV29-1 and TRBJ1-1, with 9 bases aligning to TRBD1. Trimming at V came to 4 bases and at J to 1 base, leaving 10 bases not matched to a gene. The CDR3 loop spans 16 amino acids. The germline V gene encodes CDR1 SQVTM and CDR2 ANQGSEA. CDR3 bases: TGCAGCGTTGGAGGTCCGCCGGGACAGGGGAACACTGAAGCTTTCTTT. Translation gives CSVGGPPGQGNTEAFF.

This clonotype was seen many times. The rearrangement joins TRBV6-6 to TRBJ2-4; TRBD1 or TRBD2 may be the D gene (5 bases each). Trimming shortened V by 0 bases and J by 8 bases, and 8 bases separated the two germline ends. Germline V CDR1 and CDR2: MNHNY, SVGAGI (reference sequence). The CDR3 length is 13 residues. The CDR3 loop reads CASSYSMGDIQYF. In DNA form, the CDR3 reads TGTGCCAGCAGTTACTCTATGGGGGACATTCAGTACTTC.

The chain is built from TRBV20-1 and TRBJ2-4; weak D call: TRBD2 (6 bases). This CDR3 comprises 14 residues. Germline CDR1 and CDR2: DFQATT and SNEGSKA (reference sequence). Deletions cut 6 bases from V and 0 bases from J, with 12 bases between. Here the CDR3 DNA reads TGCAGTGCATGCGGAGGGCTAGCCAAAAACATTCAGTACTTC. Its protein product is CSACGGLAKNIQYF.

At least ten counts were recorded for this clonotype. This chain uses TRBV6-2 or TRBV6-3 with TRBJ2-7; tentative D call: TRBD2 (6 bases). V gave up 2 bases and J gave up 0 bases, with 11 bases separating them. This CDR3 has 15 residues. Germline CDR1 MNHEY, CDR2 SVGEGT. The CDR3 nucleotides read TGTGCCAGCAGTTACAAGGCGGGGTACTCCTACGAGCAGTACTTC. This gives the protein CASSYKAGYSYEQYF.

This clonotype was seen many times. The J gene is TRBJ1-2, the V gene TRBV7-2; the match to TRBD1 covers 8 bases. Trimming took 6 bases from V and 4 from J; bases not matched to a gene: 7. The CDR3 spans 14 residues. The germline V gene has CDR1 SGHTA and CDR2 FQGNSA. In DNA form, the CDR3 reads TGTGCCAGCAGTCAGGACAGGGATGGCTATGGCTACACCTTC. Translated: CASSQDRDGYGYTF.

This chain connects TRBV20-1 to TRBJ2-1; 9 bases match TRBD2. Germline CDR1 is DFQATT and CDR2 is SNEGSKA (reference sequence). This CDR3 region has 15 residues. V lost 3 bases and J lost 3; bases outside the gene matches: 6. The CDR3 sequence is CSARHLAGIYNEQFF. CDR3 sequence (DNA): TGCAGTGCTAGGCATCTAGCGGGGATCTACAATGAGCAGTTCTTC.

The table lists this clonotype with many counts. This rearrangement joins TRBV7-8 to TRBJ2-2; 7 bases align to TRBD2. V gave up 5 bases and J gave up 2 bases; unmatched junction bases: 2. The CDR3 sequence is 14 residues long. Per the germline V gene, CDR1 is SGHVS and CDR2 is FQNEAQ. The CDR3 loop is CASSRLANTGELFF. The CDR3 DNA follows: TGTGCCAGCAGCCGACTAGCCAACACCGGGGAGCTGTTTTTT. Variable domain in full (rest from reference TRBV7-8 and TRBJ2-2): GAGVSQSPRYKVAKRGQDVALRCDPISGHVSLFWYQQALGQGPEFLTYFQNEAQLDKSGLPSDRFFAERPEGSVSTLKIQRTQQEDSAVYLCASSRLANTGELFFGEGSRLTVL.

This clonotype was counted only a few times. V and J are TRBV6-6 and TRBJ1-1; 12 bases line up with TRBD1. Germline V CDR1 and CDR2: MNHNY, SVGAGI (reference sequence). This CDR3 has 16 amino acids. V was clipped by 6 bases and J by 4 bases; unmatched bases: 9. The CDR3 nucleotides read TGTGCCAGCAGCCGCCCGGGACAGGGGGCGACCACTGAAGCTTTCTTT. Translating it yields CASSRPGQGATTEAFF.

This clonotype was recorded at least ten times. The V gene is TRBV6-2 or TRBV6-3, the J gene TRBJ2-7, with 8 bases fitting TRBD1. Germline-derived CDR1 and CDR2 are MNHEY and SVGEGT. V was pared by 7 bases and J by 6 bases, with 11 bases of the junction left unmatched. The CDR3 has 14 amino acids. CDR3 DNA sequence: TGTGCCAGCAAAGAAGGGACAGGTCCCTTCGAGCAGTACTTC. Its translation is CASKEGTGPFEQYF.

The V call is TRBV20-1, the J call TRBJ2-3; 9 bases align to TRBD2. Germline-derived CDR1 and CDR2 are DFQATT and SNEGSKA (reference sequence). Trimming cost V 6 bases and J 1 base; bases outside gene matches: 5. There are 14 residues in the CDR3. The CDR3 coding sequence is TGCAGTGCCCTAGCGGGGATCGGCACAGATACGCAGTATTTT. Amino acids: CSALAGIGTDTQYF.